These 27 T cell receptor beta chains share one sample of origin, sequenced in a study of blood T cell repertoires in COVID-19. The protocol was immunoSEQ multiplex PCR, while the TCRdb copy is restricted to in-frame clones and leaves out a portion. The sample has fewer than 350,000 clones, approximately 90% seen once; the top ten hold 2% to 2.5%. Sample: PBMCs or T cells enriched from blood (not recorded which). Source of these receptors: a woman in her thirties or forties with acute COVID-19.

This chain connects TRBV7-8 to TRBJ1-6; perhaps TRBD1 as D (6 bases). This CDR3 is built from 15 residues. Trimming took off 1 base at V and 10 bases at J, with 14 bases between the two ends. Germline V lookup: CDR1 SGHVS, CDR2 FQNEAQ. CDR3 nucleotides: TGTGCCAGCAGCTTAGAGGGTCTGGGGGCATCACCCCTCCACTTT. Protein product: CASSLEGLGASPLHF.

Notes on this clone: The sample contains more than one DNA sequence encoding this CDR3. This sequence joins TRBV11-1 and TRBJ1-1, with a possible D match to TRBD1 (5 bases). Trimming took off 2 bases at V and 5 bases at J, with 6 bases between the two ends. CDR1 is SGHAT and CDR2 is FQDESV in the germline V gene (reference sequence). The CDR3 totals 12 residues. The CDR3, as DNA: TGTGCCAGCAGCTTACAGGGTACTGAAGCTTTCTTT. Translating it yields CASSLQGTEAFF.

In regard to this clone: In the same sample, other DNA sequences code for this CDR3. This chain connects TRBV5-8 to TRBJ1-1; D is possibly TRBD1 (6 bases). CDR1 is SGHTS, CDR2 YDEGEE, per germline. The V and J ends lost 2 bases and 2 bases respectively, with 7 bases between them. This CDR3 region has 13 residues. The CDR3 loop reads CASSFRGNTEAFF. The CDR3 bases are TGTGCCAGCAGCTTCAGGGGTAACACTGAAGCTTTCTTT.

The CDR3 loop reads CASSLGNTPDRGHSDTQYF. CDR3 coding DNA: TGTGCCAGCAGCTTAGGGAATACTCCTGACAGGGGGCATTCAGATACGCAGTATTTT. The rearrangement links TRBV7-9 to TRBJ2-3; 10 nucleotides agree with TRBD1. The CDR3 totals 19 residues. Losses at the gene ends were 1 base for V and 4 bases for J; bases not matched to a gene: 14. Germline loops: CDR1 SEHNR, CDR2 FQNEAQ (reference sequence).

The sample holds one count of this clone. The CDR3 reads CASRAAGTREANYGYTF. In nucleotides, the CDR3 is TGTGCCAGCAGGGCGGCGGGGACGAGGGAAGCTAACTATGGCTACACCTTC. The V call is TRBV11-2, the J call TRBJ1-2; D is possibly TRBD1 (5 bases). The CDR3 extends over 17 amino acids. V was shortened by 6 bases and J by 0 bases, with 20 bases between the two germline ends. Per the germline V gene, CDR1 is SGHAT and CDR2 is FQNNGV.

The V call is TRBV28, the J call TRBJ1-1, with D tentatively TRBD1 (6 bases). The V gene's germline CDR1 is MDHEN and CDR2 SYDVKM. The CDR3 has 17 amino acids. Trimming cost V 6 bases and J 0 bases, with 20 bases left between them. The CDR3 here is CASRTPLARGLNTEAFF. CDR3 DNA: TGTGCCAGCAGAACCCCGCTGGCCAGGGGTTTGAACACTGAAGCTTTCTTT. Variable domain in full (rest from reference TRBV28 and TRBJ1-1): DVKVTQSSRYLVKRTGEKVFLECVQDMDHENMFWYRQDPGLGLRLIYFSYDVKMKEKGDIPEGYSVSREKKERFSLILESASTNQTSMYLCASRTPLARGLNTEAFFGQGTRLTVV.

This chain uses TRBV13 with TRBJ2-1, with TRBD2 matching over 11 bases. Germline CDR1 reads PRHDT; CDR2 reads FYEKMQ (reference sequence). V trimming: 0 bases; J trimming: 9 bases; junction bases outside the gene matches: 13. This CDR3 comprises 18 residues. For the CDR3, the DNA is TGTGCCAGCAGCTTAGGCCCCTCCGATCTAGCGGGAGGAAGTGAGCAGTTCTTC. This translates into CASSLGPSDLAGGSEQFF.

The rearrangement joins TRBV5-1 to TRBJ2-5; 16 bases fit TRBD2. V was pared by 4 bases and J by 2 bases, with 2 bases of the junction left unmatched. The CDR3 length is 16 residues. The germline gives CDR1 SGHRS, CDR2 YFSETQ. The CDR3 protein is CASSQGLAGGQETQYF. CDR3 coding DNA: TGCGCCAGCAGCCAGGGACTAGCGGGGGGGCAAGAGACCCAGTACTTC.

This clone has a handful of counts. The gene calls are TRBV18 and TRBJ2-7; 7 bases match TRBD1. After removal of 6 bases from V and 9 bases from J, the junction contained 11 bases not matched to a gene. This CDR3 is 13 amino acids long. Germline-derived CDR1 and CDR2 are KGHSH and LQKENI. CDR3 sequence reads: CASSPPEGALQYF. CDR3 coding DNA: TGTGCCAGCTCCCCTCCAGAGGGGGCGCTGCAGTACTTC.

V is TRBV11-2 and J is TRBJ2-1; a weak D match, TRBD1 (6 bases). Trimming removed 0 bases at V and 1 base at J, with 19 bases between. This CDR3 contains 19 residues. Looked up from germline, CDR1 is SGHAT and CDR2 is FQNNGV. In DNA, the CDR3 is TGTGCCAGCAGCTTAGATCACAGCAGGGGCTTGGGGTCCTACAATGAGCAGTTCTTC. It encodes CASSLDHSRGLGSYNEQFF.

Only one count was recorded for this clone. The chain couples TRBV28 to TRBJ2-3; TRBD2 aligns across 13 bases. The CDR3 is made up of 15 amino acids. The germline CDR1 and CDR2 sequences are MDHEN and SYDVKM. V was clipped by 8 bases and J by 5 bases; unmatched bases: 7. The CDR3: CASGTSGGAKDTQYF. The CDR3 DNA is TGTGCCAGCGGAACTAGCGGGGGGGCCAAAGATACGCAGTATTTT.

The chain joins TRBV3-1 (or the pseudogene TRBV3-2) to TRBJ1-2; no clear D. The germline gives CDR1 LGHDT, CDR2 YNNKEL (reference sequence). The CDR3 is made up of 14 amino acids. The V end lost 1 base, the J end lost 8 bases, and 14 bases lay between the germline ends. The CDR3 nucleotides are TGTGCCAGCAGCCAAGTTGGCAGTATATCGGGCTACACCTTC. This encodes CASSQVGSISGYTF.

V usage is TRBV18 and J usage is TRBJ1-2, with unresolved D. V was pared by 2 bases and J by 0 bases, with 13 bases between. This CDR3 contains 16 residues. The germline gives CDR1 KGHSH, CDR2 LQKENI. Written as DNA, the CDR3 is TGTGCCAGCTCACCATCGAGTGGCGGAACTAACTATGGCTACACCTTC. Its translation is CASSPSSGGTNYGYTF.

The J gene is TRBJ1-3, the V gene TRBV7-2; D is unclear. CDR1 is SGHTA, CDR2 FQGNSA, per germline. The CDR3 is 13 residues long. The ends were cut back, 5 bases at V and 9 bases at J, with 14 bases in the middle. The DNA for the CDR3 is TGTGCCAGCAGCATTACTAGGGAAAGCACCATATATTTT. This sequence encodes CASSITRESTIYF.

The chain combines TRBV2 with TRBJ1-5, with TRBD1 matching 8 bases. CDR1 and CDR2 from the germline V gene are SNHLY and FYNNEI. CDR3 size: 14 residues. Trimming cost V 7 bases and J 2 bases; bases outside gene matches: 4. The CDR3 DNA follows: TGTGCCAGCACCACGGACAGGGGCAATCAGCCCCAGCATTTT. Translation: CASTTDRGNQPQHF.

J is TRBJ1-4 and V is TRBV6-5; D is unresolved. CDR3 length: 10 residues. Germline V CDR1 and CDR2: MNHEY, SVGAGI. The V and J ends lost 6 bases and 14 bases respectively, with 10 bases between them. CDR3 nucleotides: TGTGCCAGCAGCCGGGGTCATCTGTTTTTT. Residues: CASSRGHLFF.

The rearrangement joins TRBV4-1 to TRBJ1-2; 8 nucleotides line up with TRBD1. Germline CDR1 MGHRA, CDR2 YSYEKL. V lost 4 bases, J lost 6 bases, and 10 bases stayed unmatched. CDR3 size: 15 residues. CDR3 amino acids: CASSPKWTGPDGYTF. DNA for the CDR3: TGCGCCAGCAGCCCCAAGTGGACAGGGCCGGATGGCTACACCTTC.

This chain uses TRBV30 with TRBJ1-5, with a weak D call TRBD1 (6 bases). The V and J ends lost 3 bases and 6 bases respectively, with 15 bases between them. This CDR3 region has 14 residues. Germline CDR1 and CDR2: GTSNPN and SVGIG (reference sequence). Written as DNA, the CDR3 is TGTGCCTGGAGGGGCCGGGACACCGGTCAGCCCCAGCATTTT. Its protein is CAWRGRDTGQPQHF.

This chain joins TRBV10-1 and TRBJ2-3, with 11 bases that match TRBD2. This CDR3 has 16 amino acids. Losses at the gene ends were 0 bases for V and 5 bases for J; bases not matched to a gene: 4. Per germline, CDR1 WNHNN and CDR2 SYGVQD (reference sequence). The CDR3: CASSESGSGRGDTQYF. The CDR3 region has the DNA TGCGCCAGCAGTGAGTCCGGTAGCGGGAGGGGAGATACGCAGTATTTT.

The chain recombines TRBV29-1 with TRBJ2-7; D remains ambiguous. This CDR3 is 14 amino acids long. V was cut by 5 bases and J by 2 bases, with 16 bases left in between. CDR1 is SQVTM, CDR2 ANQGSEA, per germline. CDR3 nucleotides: TGCAGCGTTTTAGGCAGGTCTGAACCCTACGAGCAGTACTTC. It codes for CSVLGRSEPYEQYF.

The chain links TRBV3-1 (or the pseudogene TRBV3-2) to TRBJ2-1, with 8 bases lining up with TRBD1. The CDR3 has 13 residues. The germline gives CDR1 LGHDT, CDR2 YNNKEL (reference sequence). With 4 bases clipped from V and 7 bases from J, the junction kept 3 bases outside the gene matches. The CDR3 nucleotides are TGTGCCAGCAGCCCGTGGACAGGGAATGAGCAGTTCTTC. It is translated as CASSPWTGNEQFF.

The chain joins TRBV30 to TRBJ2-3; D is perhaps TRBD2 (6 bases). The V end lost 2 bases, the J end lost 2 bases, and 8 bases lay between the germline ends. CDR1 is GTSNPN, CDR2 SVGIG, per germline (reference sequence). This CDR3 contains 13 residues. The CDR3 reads CAWSSGDTDTQYF. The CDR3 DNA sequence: TGTGCCTGGAGTTCGGGAGACACAGATACGCAGTATTTT.

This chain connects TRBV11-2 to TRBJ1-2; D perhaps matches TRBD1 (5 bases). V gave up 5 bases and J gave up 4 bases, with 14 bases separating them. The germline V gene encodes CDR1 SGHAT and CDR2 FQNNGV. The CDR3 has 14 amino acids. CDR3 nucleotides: TGTGCCAGCAGCCATGGTGGGGCGAGCTATGGCTACACCTTC. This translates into CASSHGGASYGYTF.

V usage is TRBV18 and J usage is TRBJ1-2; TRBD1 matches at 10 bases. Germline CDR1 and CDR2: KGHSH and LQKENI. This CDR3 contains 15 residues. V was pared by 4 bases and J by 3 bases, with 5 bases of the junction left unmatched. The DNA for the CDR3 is TGTGCCAGCTCACTAGCGACAGGGGGCGACTATGGCTACACCTTC. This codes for CASSLATGGDYGYTF. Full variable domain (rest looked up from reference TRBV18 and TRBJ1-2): NAGVMQNPRHLVRRRGQEARLRCSPMKGHSHVYWYRQLPEEGLKFMVYLQKENIIDESGMPKERFSAEFPKEGPSILRIQQVVRGDSAAYFCASSLATGGDYGYTFGSGTRLTVV.

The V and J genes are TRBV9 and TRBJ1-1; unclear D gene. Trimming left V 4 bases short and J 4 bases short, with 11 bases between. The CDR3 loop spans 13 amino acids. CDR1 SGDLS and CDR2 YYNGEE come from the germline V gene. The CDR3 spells CASSPDMSTEAFF. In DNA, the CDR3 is TGTGCCAGCAGCCCCGACATGTCCACTGAAGCTTTCTTT.

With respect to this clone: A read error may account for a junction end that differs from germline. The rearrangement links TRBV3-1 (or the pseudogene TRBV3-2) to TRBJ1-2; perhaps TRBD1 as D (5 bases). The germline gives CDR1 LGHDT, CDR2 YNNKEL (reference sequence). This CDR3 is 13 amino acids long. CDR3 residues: CASGKTGAGTRAF. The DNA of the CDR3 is TGTGCCAGCGGCAAAACAGGCGCGGGGACGAGGGCCTTC.

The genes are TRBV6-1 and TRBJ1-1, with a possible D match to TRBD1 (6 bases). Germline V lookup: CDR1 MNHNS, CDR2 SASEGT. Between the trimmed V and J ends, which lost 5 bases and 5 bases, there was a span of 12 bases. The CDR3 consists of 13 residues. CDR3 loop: CASSWGPGTEAFF. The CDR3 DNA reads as TGTGCCAGCAGTTGGGGGCCGGGGACTGAAGCTTTCTTT.